These 13 T cell receptor beta chains originate from one sample sequenced in a study of cytomegalovirus exposure and HLA in healthy donors. Primers: 60 Vbeta forward and 13 Jbeta reverse. Here immunoSEQ multiplex PCR was the method, and the copy in TCRdb shows in-frame clones only, minus some. The table for this sample gives around 150,000 clones. The sample taken for sequencing was PBMCs. All receptors derive from a man aged 25 to 40 in good health and CMV-seronegative.

J is TRBJ2-7 and V is TRBV10-1; D uncertain. This CDR3 is 14 amino acids long. V was cut by 2 bases and J by 2 bases, with 10 bases left in between. Germline V gene data show CDR1 as WNHNN and CDR2 as SYGVQD (reference sequence). CDR3 sequence reads: CASSEGSATYEQYF. The CDR3 DNA reads as TGCGCCAGCAGTGAGGGCAGCGCCACCTACGAGCAGTACTTC.

The gene calls are TRBV9 and TRBJ2-7; D remains unclear. Trimming took 0 bases from V and 0 from J, leaving 7 bases between them. Germline-derived CDR1 and CDR2 are SGDLS and YYNGEE. The CDR3 length is 14 residues. The CDR3 loop is CASSVAYDSYEQYF. The CDR3 DNA reads as TGTGCCAGCAGCGTAGCCTACGACTCCTACGAGCAGTACTTC.

The chain is built from TRBV7-7 and TRBJ2-6, with D possibly being TRBD1 (6 bases). V lost 1 base and J lost 2, with 6 bases in between. Germline-derived CDR1 and CDR2 are SSHAT and FNYEAQ (reference sequence). The CDR3 runs 15 residues. The DNA of the CDR3 is TGTGCCAGCAGCTTAGACAGGGCTGGGGCCAACGTCCTGACTTTC. Its protein is CASSLDRAGANVLTF. Supplemented by reference TRBV7-7 and TRBJ2-6, the full variable domain reads GAGVSQSPRYKVTKRGQDVTLRCDPISSHATLYWYQQALGQGPEFLTYFNYEAQPDKSGLPSDRFSAERPEGSISTLTIQRTEQRDSAMYRCASSLDRAGANVLTFGAGSRLTVL.

V and J are TRBV19 and TRBJ2-6; TRBD2 agrees at 8 bases. Germline CDR1 LNHDA, CDR2 SQIVND (reference sequence). V was pared by 5 bases and J by 0 bases, with 9 bases of the junction left unmatched. CDR3 length: 18 amino acids. CDR3 nucleotide sequence: TGTGCCAGTAGTCCACTAGCGGCAACCGACTCTGGGGCCAACGTCCTGACTTTC. Translation: CASSPLAATDSGANVLTF.

The chain combines TRBV19 with TRBJ1-2; maybe TRBD1 (5 bases). V lost 6 bases and J 3 bases, leaving 14 bases between the germline ends. The CDR3 consists of 14 residues. Germline-derived CDR1 and CDR2 are LNHDA and SQIVND (reference sequence). In DNA form, the CDR3 reads TGTGCCAGTAGGACCGACAGAGACGACTATGGCTACACCTTC. Amino acid sequence: CASRTDRDDYGYTF.

V and J are TRBV7-9 and TRBJ1-3, with a tentative D call TRBD1 (5 bases). V lost 0 bases to trimming and J lost 3 bases, with 6 bases between them. Germline V CDR1 and CDR2: SEHNR, FQNEAQ (reference sequence). The CDR3 runs 14 residues. The CDR3 sequence: CASSLARDGNTIYF. CDR3 in DNA: TGTGCCAGCAGCTTAGCCAGGGATGGAAACACCATATATTTT.

The J gene is TRBJ1-6, the V gene TRBV4-2; TRBD1 matches 10 bases. The CDR3 runs to 15 residues. Germline-derived CDR1 and CDR2 are LGHNA and YNFKEQ. With V trimmed by 1 base and J by 8 bases, 2 bases remained unmatched. The CDR3 here is CASSQVDRGDSPLHF. The DNA for the CDR3 is TGTGCCAGCAGCCAAGTGGACAGGGGGGATTCACCCCTCCACTTT.

The V gene is TRBV11-3, the J gene TRBJ1-4; D might be TRBD1 (5 bases). In germline, CDR1 is SGHNT, CDR2 YENEEA. V was clipped by 4 bases and J by 7 bases, with 25 bases between them. The CDR3 runs 18 residues. In nucleotides, the CDR3 is TGTGCCAGCAGCTCTAGAGGCTTCCGAGACAGCCGAGGTGAAAAACTGTTTTTT. It is translated as CASSSRGFRDSRGEKLFF.

The chain is built from TRBV29-1 and TRBJ2-3; TRBD2 might be the D (6 bases). V was trimmed by 4 bases and J by 3 bases, leaving 11 bases between them. Germline assignment: CDR1 SQVTM and CDR2 ANQGSEA. The CDR3 length is 13 residues. CDR3 loop: CSVGGVGTDTQYF. The CDR3 region has the DNA TGCAGCGTTGGCGGGGTAGGGACAGATACGCAGTATTTT.

Written as DNA, the CDR3 is TGTGCCAGCAAAAACAGGGTCCAGCAGTACTTC. Residues: CASKNRVQQYF. The chain joins TRBV27 to TRBJ2-7; a weak D match, TRBD1 (6 bases). CDR3 size: 11 residues. Trimming stripped 7 bases from V and 8 bases from J, with 12 bases between. Germline CDR1 reads MNHEY; CDR2 reads SMNVEV (reference sequence).

The chain uses TRBV6-5 and TRBJ2-5, with D perhaps matching TRBD2 (5 bases). The CDR3 has 13 residues. The germline V gene has CDR1 MNHEY and CDR2 SVGAGI. V was pared by 8 bases and J by 8 bases, with 18 bases between. This CDR3 is CASLVRPGKTQYF. The CDR3 DNA sequence: TGTGCCAGCCTTGTGAGGCCGGGAAAAACCCAGTACTTC.

The chain is built from TRBV7-6 and TRBJ2-1, with 9 bases aligning to TRBD2. The germline CDR1 and CDR2 sequences are SGHVS and FNYEAQ. The CDR3 extends over 17 amino acids. Trimming removed 3 bases from V and 3 bases from J; junction bases left unmatched: 9. The CDR3 DNA sequence: TGTGCCAGCAGCTTGGGGGCTAGCGGGATCGTCTACAATGAGCAGTTCTTC. Encoded protein: CASSLGASGIVYNEQFF. The entire variable domain, with the rest obtained from reference TRBV7-6 and TRBJ2-1, is as follows: GAGVSQSPRYKVTKRGQDVALRCDPISGHVSLYWYRQALGQGPEFLTYFNYEAQQDKSGLPNDRFSAERPEGSISTLTIQRTEQRDSAMYRCASSLGASGIVYNEQFFGPGTRLTVL.

This sequence joins TRBV5-1 and TRBJ2-5, with D maybe TRBD1 (6 bases). The DNA end favors TRBJ2-7, so the J call may be wrong. CDR1 is SGHRS and CDR2 is YFSETQ in the germline V gene. The CDR3 sequence is 14 residues long. In nucleotides, the CDR3 is TGCGCCAGCGGCACCGGGACAACCCTGTACGAGCAGTACTTC. Protein sequence: CASGTGTTLYEQYF.